These T cell receptor beta chains were read from a single sample in a study of CD8+ T cells in alopecia areata. Here immunoSEQ multiplex PCR was the method, and the copy in TCRdb shows in-frame clones only, minus some. Of 200,000 to 250,000 clones in the sample, around two fifths were seen once. The input for sequencing was CD4+ T cells sorted from blood, taken at approximately week 30, from a patient treated with tofacitinib. The receptors originated from a human donor with alopecia areata. Both conserved end residues are part of each CDR3. The D gene is left open where the match is weak. A row's size may be missing; if present it is once, few, many or a size class.

D	V	length	J	size	CDR3	DNA
.	TRBV2	13	TRBJ1-1	once	CASSERARTEAFF	TGTGCCAGCAGCGAACGGGCGAGGACTGAAGCTTTCTTT
TRBD2	TRBV4-1	17	TRBJ2-1	.	CASSQEGAGGPYNEQFF	TGCGCCAGCAGCCAAGAGGGGGCGGGGGGGCCCTACAATGAGCAGTTCTTC
.	TRBV5-1	16	TRBJ2-4	.	CASSLGQGLAKNIQYF	TGCGCCAGCAGCTTGGGGCAGGGCCTAGCCAAAAACATTCAGTACTTC
TRBD1	TRBV27	16	TRBJ1-5	.	CASMMTGVRGNQPQHF	TGTGCCAGCATGATGACAGGGGTCAGGGGCAATCAGCCCCAGCATTTT
.	TRBV4-2	15	TRBJ2-1	few	CASSQGSTAGIEQFF	TGTGCCAGCAGCCAAGGTTCGACTGCAGGGATTGAGCAGTTCTTC
.	TRBV5-1	15	TRBJ2-1	.	CASSLGGLTQDEQFF	TGCGCCAGCAGCTTGGGGGGACTTACCCAGGATGAGCAGTTCTTC
TRBD1	TRBV30	15	TRBJ1-1	.	CAWKFTGTGDTEAFF	TGTGCCTGGAAATTCACCGGGACAGGGGACACTGAAGCTTTCTTT
TRBD2	TRBV2	14	TRBJ2-1	.	CASKRDGSYNEQFF	TGTGCCAGCAAGCGGGACGGCTCCTACAATGAGCAGTTCTTC
.	TRBV21-1	16	TRBJ1-2	few	CASSKAPRQGQGGYTF	TGTGCCAGCAGCAAAGCCCCCAGACAGGGTCAAGGAGGCTACACCTTC
.	TRBV10-3	14	TRBJ1-5	.	CAARGQSGNQPQHF	TGTGCCGCGAGGGGACAATCCGGGAATCAGCCCCAGCATTTT
.	TRBV11-3	16	TRBJ2-1	few	CASSSVFSSSYNEQFF	TGTGCCAGCAGCTCGGTCTTCTCGAGCTCCTACAATGAGCAGTTCTTC
.	TRBV6-1	14	TRBJ2-2	.	CASNLWANTGELFF	TGTGCCAGCAATTTGTGGGCGAACACCGGGGAGCTGTTTTTT
.	TRBV2	13	TRBJ2-7	.	CASSERTLYEQYF	TGTGCCAGCAGTGAACGGACCCTTTACGAGCAGTACTTC
TRBD2	TRBV6-1	14	TRBJ2-3	.	CASSGAGRTDTQYF	TGTGCCAGCAGTGGAGCGGGGAGAACAGATACGCAGTATTTT
TRBD2	TRBV29-1	14	TRBJ2-1	.	CSVELAGLYNEQFF	TGCAGCGTTGAACTAGCGGGGCTATACAATGAGCAGTTCTTC
.	TRBV27	15	TRBJ1-1	few	CASSARAGVNTEAFF	TGTGCCAGCAGTGCCAGGGCCGGGGTGAACACTGAAGCTTTCTTT
.	TRBV4-1	13	TRBJ2-6	.	CASSLAGANVLTF	TGCGCCAGCAGCCTAGCTGGGGCCAACGTCCTGACTTTC
.	TRBV7-9	13	TRBJ2-1	.	CASSFVQGNEQFF	TGTGCCAGCAGCTTCGTCCAAGGCAATGAGCAGTTCTTC
.	TRBV5-1	13	TRBJ1-5	.	CASSFGLNQPQHF	TGCGCCAGCAGCTTTGGTCTCAATCAGCCCCAGCATTTT
.	TRBV5-1	14	TRBJ2-7	.	CASSLGRTPYEQYF	TGCGCCAGCAGCTTGGGCAGGACACCCTACGAGCAGTACTTC
.	TRBV5-6	13	TRBJ2-3	few	CASSLFSVDTQYF	TGTGCCAGCAGCTTGTTTAGTGTAGATACGCAGTATTTT
.	TRBV5-1	13	TRBJ2-1	.	CASSLTSYNEQFF	TGCGCCAGCAGCTTGACTAGTTACAATGAGCAGTTCTTC
.	TRBV30	13	TRBJ1-2	.	CALSYSGTRGYTF	TGTGCCCTATCATATTCCGGGACCCGGGGCTACACCTTC
TRBD1	TRBV5-1	15	TRBJ2-5	once	CASSLDLQGGQTQYF	TGCGCCAGCAGCTTGGATCTACAGGGGGGACAGACCCAGTACTTC
.	TRBV5-1	14	TRBJ2-7	once	CASSLEPSSYEQYF	TGCGCCAGCAGCTTGGAACCGAGCTCCTACGAGCAGTACTTC
TRBD1	TRBV6-1	16	TRBJ1-5	.	CASSDPRDRAYQPQHF	TGTGCCAGCAGTGACCCTCGGGACAGGGCCTATCAGCCCCAGCATTTT
TRBD1	TRBV29-1	12	TRBJ1-4	few	CSYRGLGEKLFF	TGCAGTTACAGGGGGCTAGGGGAAAAACTGTTTTTT
.	TRBV6-5	16	TRBJ1-5	.	CASSYSRTNSNQPQHF	TGTGCCAGCAGTTACTCTAGAACGAATAGCAATCAGCCCCAGCATTTT
.	TRBV30	13	TRBJ2-6	.	CALPRAGANVLTF	TGTGCCTTACCCAGGGCCGGGGCCAACGTCCTGACTTTC
.	TRBV20-1	9	TRBJ1-2	few	CSATGGYTF	TGCAGTGCTACGGGTGGCTACACCTTC
.	TRBV10-3	13	TRBJ1-1	.	CAIKRQDNAEAFF	TGTGCCATCAAAAGGCAGGACAACGCTGAAGCTTTCTTT
.	TRBV20-1	11	TRBJ1-1	few	CSARDDTEAFF	TGCAGTGCTAGAGATGACACTGAAGCTTTCTTT
.	TRBV19	13	TRBJ1-2	.	CASSMDSYYGYTF	TGTGCCAGTAGTATGGACAGTTACTATGGCTACACCTTC
.	TRBV2	16	TRBJ2-7	.	CASGTKSGIDAGEQYF	TGTGCCAGCGGGACGAAGTCCGGGATTGACGCGGGGGAGCAGTACTTC
.	TRBV6-5	14	TRBJ1-2	once	CASSYADSLQSYTF	TGTGCCAGCAGTTACGCGGACAGCCTCCAAAGCTACACCTTC
.	TRBV6-1	13	TRBJ1-5	few	CASTPGGHQPQHF	TGTGCCAGCACACCGGGGGGGCATCAGCCCCAGCATTTT
TRBD1	TRBV4-1	16	TRBJ1-5	.	CASSQDTGARYQPQHF	TGCGCCAGCAGCCAAGATACAGGGGCTCGTTATCAGCCCCAGCATTTT
TRBD1	TRBV7-8	15	TRBJ2-1	.	CASSLRTGGGGEQFF	TGTGCCAGCAGCTTAAGGACAGGAGGAGGCGGTGAGCAGTTCTTC
TRBD2	TRBV29-1	17	TRBJ2-1	.	CSVEDRPGGSVGNEQFF	TGCAGCGTTGAAGATCGTCCGGGGGGTTCCGTGGGCAATGAGCAGTTCTTC
.	TRBV4-1	19	TRBJ1-1	.	CASSVPGRSWGDRRTEAFF	TGCGCCAGCAGCGTTCCGGGCCGAAGTTGGGGGGATAGGCGGACTGAAGCTTTCTTT
TRBD2	TRBV9	15	TRBJ2-7	.	CASSVGGGRFDEQYF	TGTGCCAGCAGCGTCGGTGGCGGGAGGTTTGACGAGCAGTACTTC
.	TRBV30	13	TRBJ2-1	few	CAGGHRINNEQFF	TGTGCCGGCGGGCACCGAATAAACAATGAGCAGTTCTTC